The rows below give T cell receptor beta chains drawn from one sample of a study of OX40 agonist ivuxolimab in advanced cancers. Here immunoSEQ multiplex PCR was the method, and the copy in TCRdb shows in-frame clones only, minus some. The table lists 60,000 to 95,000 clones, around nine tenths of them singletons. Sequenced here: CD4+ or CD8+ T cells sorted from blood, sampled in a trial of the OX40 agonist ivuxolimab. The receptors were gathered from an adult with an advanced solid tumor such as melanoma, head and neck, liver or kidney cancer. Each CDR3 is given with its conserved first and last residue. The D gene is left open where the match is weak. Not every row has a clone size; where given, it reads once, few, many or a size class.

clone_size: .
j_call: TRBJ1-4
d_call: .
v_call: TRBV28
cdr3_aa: CASRRGPGEKLFF

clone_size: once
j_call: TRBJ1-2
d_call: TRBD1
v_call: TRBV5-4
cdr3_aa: CASSLDRGQNTF

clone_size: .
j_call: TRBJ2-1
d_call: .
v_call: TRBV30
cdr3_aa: CAWTPAGRGIGNEQFF

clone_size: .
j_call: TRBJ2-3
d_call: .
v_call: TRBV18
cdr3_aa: CASSRSDTQYF

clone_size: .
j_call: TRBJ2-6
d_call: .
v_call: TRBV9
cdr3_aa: CASSPQGSGANVLTF

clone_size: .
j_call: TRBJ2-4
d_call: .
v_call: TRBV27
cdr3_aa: CASSPLAKNIQYF

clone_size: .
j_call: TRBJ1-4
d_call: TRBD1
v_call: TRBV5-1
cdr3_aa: CASSPGGANEKLFF

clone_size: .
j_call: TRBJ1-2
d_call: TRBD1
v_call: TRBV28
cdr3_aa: CASRTGGDYGYTF

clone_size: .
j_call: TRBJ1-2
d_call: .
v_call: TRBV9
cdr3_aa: CASSPSRGDSHGYTF

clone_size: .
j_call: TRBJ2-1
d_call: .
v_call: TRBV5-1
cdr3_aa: CASSLDAQGFEQFF

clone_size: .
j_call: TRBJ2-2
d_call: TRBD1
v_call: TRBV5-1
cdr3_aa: CASSLAGQGANGELFF

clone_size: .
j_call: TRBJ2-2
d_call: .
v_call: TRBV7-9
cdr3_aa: CASSLQGMGGELFF

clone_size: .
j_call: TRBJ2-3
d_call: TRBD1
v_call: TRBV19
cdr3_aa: CASSDRGGDTQYF

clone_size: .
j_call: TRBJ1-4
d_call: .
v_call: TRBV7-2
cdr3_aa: CASSSAEPNEKLFF

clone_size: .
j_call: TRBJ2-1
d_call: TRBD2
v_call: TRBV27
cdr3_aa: CASSLSAGGSYNEQFF

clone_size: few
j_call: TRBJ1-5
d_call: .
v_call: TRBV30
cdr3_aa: CAWSPDGHRGQPQHF

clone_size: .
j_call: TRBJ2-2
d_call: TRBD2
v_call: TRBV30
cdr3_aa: CAWSTNLASGRGYHTGELFF

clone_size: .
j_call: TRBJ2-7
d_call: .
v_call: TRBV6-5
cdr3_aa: CASRYGGSYEQYF

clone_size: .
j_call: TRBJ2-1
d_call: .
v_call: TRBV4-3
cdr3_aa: CASSQAVTYNEQFF

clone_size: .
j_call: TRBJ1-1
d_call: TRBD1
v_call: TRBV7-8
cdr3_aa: CASSNRDRRLDTEAFF

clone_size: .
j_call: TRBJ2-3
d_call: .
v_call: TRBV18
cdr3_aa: CASSPPSQSTDTQYF

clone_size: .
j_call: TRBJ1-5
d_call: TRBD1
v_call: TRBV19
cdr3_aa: CASSATGSNQPQHF

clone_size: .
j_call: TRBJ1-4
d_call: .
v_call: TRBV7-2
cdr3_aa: CASSLGGYEKLFF

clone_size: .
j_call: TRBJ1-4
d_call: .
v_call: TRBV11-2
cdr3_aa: CASNVGSSGNEKLFF

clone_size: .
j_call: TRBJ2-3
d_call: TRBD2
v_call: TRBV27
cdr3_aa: CASSFGTSGRKADTQYF

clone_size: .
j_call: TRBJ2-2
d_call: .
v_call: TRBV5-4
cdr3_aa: CASSLAAGAGTGELFF

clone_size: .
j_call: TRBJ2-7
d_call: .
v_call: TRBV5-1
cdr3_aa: CASSLAAAIYEQYF

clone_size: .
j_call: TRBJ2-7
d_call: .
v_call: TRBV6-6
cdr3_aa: CASSKKPSEQYF

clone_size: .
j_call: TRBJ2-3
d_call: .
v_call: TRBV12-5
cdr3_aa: CASGFTPGWQYF

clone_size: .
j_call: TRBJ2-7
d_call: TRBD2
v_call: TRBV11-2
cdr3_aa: CASSLVRGGYEQYF

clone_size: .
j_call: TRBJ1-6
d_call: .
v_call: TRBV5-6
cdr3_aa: CASSSQVGLGSPLHF

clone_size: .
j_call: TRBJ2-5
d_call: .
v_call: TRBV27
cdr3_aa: CASSQAGTQYF

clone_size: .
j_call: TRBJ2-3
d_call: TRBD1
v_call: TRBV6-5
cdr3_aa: CASCLDREDTQYF

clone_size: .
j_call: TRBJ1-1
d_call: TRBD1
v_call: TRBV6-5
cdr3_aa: CASSTGGAGFAFF

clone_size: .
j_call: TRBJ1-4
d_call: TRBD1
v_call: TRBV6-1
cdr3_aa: CASSENRGYEKLFF

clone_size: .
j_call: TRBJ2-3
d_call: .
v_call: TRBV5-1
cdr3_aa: CASNSDTDTQYF

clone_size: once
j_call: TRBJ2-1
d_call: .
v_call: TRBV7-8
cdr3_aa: CASSFLVEQFF

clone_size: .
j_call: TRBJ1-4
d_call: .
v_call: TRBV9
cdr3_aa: CASRRSPNEKLFF

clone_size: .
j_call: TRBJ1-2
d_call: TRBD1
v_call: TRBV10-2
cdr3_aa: CASSGQGAEGYTF